Listed here is a single TCR beta chain. Because it lacks the conserved phenylalanine or tryptophan at the end, this CDR3 is likely a read error. With 5 bases removed from V and 0 bases from J, the gap between germline ends came to 7 bases. The CDR3 contains 14 residues. The data were obtained in a study of tumor-infiltrating lymphocytes in primary liver carcinoma. Study at large: Tissue type made little difference to sample yields of roughly 3.5 to 8 million productive TCRbeta reads.

Production of TCR beta cDNA used around 500 ng total RNA together with a constant-region primer. Modified slightly, ARM-PCR produced TCR beta libraries over three nested multiplex PCR rounds. The first two PCR rounds, around 11 cycles each, used TRBV1-TRBV30 forward primers and a C-beta reverse primer. MiXCR, applied by TCRdb to the multiplex PCR reads, yields one record per CDR3 protein. Of about 300,000 distinct CDR3 sequences listed, about 62% are singletons. Unsorted whole blood supplied the blood RNA, and germline DNA was isolated too. The TCR comes from a man aged 40-50 years with primary liver carcinoma and hepatitis B virus infection. Sequenced input: peripheral blood. The V call is TRBV12-3 or TRBV12-4, the J call TRBJ2-2; D perhaps matches TRBD1 (5 bases). CDR3 sequence reads: CASSPTANTGELFL. CDR3 in DNA: TGTGCCAGCAGTCCGACAGCGAACACCGGGGAGCTGTTTTTA.